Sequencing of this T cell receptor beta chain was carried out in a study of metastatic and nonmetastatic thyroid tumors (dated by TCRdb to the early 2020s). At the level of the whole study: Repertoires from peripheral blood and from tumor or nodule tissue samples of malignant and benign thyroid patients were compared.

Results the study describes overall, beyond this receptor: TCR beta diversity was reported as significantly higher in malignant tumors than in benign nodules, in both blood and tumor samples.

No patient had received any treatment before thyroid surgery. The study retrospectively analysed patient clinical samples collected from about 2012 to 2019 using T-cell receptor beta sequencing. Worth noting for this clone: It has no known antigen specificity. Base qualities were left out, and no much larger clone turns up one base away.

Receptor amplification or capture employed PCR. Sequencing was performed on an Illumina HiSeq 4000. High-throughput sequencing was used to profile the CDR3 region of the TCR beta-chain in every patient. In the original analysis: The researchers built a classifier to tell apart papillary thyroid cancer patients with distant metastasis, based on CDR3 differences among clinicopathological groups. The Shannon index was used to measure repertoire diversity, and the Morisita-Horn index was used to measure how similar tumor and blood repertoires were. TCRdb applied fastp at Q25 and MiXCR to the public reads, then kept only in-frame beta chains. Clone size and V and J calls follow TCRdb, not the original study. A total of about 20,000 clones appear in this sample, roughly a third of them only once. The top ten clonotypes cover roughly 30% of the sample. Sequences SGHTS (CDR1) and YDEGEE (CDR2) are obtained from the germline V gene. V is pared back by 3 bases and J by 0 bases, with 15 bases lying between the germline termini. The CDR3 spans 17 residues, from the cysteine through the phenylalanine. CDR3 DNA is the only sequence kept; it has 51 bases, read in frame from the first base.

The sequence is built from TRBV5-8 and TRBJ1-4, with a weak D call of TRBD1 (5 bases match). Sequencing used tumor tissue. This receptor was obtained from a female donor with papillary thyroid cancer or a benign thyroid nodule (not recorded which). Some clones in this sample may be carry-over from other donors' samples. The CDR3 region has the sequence CASSSSLGVATNEKLFF. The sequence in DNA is TGTGCCAGCAGCTCCAGCCTGGGGGTTGCAACTAATGAAAAACTGTTTTTT.